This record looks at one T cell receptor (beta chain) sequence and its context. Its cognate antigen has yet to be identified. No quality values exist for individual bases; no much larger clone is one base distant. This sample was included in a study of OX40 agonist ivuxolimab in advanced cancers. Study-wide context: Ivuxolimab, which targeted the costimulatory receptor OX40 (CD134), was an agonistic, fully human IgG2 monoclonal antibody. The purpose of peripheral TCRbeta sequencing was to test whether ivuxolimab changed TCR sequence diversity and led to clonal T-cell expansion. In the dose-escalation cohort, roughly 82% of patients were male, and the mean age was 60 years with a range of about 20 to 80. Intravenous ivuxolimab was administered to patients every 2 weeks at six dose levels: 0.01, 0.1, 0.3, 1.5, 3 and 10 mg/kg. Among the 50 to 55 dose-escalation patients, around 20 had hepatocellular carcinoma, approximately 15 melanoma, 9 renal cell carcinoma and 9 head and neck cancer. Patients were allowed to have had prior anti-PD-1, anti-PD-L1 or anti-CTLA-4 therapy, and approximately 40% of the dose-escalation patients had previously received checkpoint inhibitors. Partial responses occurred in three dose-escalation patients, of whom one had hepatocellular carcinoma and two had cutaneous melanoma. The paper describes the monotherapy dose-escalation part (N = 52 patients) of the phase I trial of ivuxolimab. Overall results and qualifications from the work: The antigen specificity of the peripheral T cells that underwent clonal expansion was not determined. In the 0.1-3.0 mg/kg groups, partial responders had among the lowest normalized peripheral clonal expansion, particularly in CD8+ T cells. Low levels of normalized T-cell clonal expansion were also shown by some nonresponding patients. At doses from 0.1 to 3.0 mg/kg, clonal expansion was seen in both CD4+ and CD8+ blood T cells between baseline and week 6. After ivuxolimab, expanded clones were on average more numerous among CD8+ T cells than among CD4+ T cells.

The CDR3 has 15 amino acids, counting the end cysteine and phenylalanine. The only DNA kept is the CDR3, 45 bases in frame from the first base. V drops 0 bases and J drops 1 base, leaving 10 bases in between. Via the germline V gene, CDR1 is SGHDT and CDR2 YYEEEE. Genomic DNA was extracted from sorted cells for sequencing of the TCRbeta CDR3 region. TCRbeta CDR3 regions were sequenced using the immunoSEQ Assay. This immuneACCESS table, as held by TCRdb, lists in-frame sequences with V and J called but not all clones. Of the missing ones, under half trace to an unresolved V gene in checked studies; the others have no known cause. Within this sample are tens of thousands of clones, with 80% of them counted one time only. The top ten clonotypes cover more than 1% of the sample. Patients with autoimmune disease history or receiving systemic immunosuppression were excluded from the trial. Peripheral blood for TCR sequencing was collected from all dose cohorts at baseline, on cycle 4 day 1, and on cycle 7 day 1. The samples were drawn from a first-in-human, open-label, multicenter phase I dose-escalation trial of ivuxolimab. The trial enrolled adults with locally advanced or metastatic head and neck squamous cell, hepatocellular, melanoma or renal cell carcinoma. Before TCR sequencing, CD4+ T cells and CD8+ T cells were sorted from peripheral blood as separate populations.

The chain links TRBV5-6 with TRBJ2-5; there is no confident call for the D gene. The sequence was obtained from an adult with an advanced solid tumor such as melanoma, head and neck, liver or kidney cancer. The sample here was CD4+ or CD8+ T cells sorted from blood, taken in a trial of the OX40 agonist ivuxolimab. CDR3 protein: CASSLGLTLQETQYF. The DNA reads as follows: TGTGCCAGCAGCTTGGGTTTAACACTCCAAGAGACCCAGTACTTC.